This T cell receptor (beta chain) was captured in a study of T cell responses to AZD1222 COVID-19 vaccine. Study conclusions and caveats: Donors were chiefly white British, with a greater number of females, and clonal diversity was perhaps underestimated.

The method was immunoSEQ multiplex PCR; TCRdb's version includes in-frame clones alone and lacks a portion of them. The data show under 150,000 clones, roughly nine tenths seen once. As concerns this clone: Its antigen remains unidentified.

The CDR3 has 16 residues. V gave up 5 bases and J gave up 5 bases, with 21 bases separating them. Germline CDR1 is MGHDK and CDR2 is SYGVNS. The chain couples TRBV25-1 to TRBJ2-5; a possible D gene is TRBD2 (5 bases). The TCR sequence derives from an adult who received the AZD1222 COVID-19 vaccine. Sequencing used peripheral blood, obtained 28 days after the second AZD1222 dose. CDR3 sequence: CASSLLSAEMAETQYF. CDR3 nucleotides: TGTGCCAGCAGTCTGCTTTCAGCGGAGATGGCGGAGACCCAGTACTTC. Filled out from reference TRBV25-1 and TRBJ2-5, the complete variable domain reads EADIYQTPRYLVIGTGKKITLECSQTMGHDKMYWYQQDPGMELHLIHYSYGVNSTEKGDLSSESTVSRIRTEHFPLTLESARPSHTSQYLCASSLLSAEMAETQYFGPGTRLLVL.